This note documents a single T cell receptor (beta chain) sequence. The sample comes from a study of blood T cell repertoires in COVID-19. Background on the study: Samples of COVID-19 (acute and convalescent) were obtained from the United States, Italy and Spain. Nucleic acid was either cDNA or gDNA, and it came from T cells, B-cell-depleted T cells, or PBMCs.

Original methodology: From reference gene primer amplification, estimates of nucleated cell counts were derived. Produced via immunoSEQ multiplex PCR; TCRdb's table is partial and in-frame only. V, J and clone size reflect that table, while D and trimming were determined from the DNA. The table has roughly 170,000 clones, roughly nine tenths seen once. This CDR3 is 17 amino acids long. The V gene's germline CDR1 is MNHEY and CDR2 SMNVEV (reference sequence). J gave up 7 bases and V 6 bases, and 17 bases lay outside the gene matches. The chain recombines TRBV27 with TRBJ2-1; 8 bases align to TRBD1. The sequenced sample consisted of peripheral blood. This TCR derives from a man between 70 and 80 years old with active or convalescent COVID-19. CDR3 residues: CASRPLAGGAWVNEQFF. In DNA, the CDR3 is TGTGCCAGCAGACCTCTAGCAGGGGGCGCGTGGGTTAATGAGCAGTTCTTC.